This TCR beta chain is from a study of T-cell memory formation after mild COVID-19. Employing constant-segment primers, 5'RACE generated TCR alpha and TCR beta cDNA libraries bearing sample barcodes and UMIs. TCRdb reanalysed the 5' RACE reads using MiXCR and keeps one entry per CDR3 protein. Of 430,000 or so distinct CDR3 sequences listed, about 23% are singletons. Study-level points and caveats: Largely, contracting CD4+ clones fell within CM and EM, and contracting CD8+ clones within EMRA. There was no confirmation that second-wave clones peaking on day 37 were SARS-CoV-2 specific.

From germline, CDR1 is LGHNA and CDR2 YNFKEQ. The length of the CDR3 is 16 residues. Trimming took 6 bases from V and 4 from J; bases not matched to a gene: 7. This clonotype was observed a handful of times. Its specificity is unknown. Sequencing was carried out using PBMCs or a T cell subset sorted from them (not recorded which). This chain connects TRBV4-2 to TRBJ2-2; TRBD2 agrees at 11 bases. This sequence was found in an adult woman who had mild COVID-19 (a few samples of this study predate the infection). Cell type and time point are not known. The CDR3 nucleotides read TGTGCCAGCAGGACCTTAGCGGGAGGGAGCACCGGGGAGCTGTTTTTT. It codes for CASRTLAGGSTGELFF.